The following is a TCR beta chain sequence with its context. Its target is unknown. Assay used: immunoSEQ multiplex PCR; TCRdb lists only in-frame clones, some missing. Found here are 25,000 to 35,000 clones, roughly 88% of them singletons; the top ten hold approximately 2.6%. These data come from a study of memory B cells and T cells in multiple sclerosis. General study results and limits: Compartments had unequal clone-set sizes, affecting shared clonotype counts.

The CDR3 runs to 15 residues. Germline V gene data show CDR1 as MNHEY and CDR2 as SMNVEV (reference sequence). J gave up 6 bases and V 5 bases, and 10 bases lay outside the gene matches. CFSE-dim autoproliferating and CFSE-high non-proliferating T cells from unstimulated culture were sequenced separately. Cultures began with about 4.6x10^7 CFSE-labeled PBMCs, unstimulated for 7 to 8 days, with replicate wells pooled. CFSE at roughly 0.5 uM labeled the PBMCs, which were then cultured unstimulated. The receptor was isolated from a human donor with multiple sclerosis. The chain employs TRBV27 and TRBJ2-1; TRBD1 agrees at 7 bases. Sequenced input: PBMCs from blood kept in culture. The CDR3 bases are TGTGCCAGCAGTACCCTCGACAGGGTTGGCAATGAGCAGTTCTTC. Amino acid sequence: CASSTLDRVGNEQFF.